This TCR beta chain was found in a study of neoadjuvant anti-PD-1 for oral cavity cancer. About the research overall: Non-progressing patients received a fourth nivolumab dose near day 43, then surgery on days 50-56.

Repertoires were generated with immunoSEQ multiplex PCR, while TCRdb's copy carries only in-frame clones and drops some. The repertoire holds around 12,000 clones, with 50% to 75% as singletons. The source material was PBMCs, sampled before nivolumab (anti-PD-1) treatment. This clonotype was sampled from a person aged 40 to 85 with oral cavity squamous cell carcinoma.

The CDR3 region is CASSLAKKGDTQYF. The CDR3 coding sequence is TGTGCCAGCAGCTTAGCCAAAAAGGGGGATACGCAGTATTTT. The chain uses TRBV7-9 and TRBJ2-3; TRBD1 is a possible D gene (5 bases). The V gene lost 0 bases and the J gene lost 6 bases, with 10 bases spanning the gap. Germline CDR1 SEHNR, CDR2 FQNEAQ (reference sequence). The CDR3 is 14 amino acids.